This is a list of T cell receptor beta chains from one sample in a study of PD-L1 blockade in urothelial cancer. This table comes from immunoSEQ multiplex PCR, and its TCRdb copy is limited to in-frame clones, with some not included. This table has 53,000 or so clones, 70% to 90% appearing once. The sequenced sample was PBMCs, obtained around atezolizumab (anti-PD-L1) treatment. The receptors stem from a man between 60 and 75 years old with urothelial cancer. CDR3s include the opening cysteine and the closing phenylalanine or tryptophan.

TRBV5-1	TRBJ2-7	CASSQGLAGGYSYEQYF
TRBV9	TRBJ2-1	CASSPDGGGYNEQFF
TRBV27	TRBJ2-1	CASSLRGQFNEQFF
TRBV19	TRBJ1-4	CASRRQGANEKLFF
TRBV7-3	TRBJ2-5	CASSLMAGGRETQYF
TRBV2	TRBJ2-7	CASRFGTPREQYF
TRBV27	TRBJ2-5	CASSSDRVGETQYF
TRBV7-3	TRBJ2-2	CASSSRNTGELFF
TRBV4-2	TRBJ2-7	CASSPRTGSYEQYF
TRBV27	TRBJ1-4	CASSSGPGKLFF
TRBV5-4	TRBJ2-1	CASSLPLDRGGNRPSFF
TRBV19	TRBJ1-4	CASSIRTGFGNEKLFF
TRBV29-1	TRBJ2-3	CSETRDRTQYF
TRBV7-6	TRBJ2-3	CASSLGSGVADTQYF
TRBV19	TRBJ1-6	CASSITENSPLHF
TRBV18	TRBJ2-7	CASNRGDRGGEQYF
TRBV7-2	TRBJ2-5	CASGLDRGAVWGETQYF
TRBV11-3	TRBJ1-1	CASSPSPGNTEAFF
TRBV5-1	TRBJ2-2	CASRLGTGTRGMTGELFF
TRBV6-5	TRBJ2-7	CASSLGGQGFHEQYF
TRBV11-2	TRBJ1-2	CASSAGQGSYTF
TRBV6-5	TRBJ2-7	CASSYAGQTYEQYF
TRBV2	TRBJ1-6	CASRTEGAGNSPLHF
TRBV19	TRBJ1-6	CASRQTGFGNSPLHF
TRBV5-1	TRBJ2-1	CASSLEQGAYNEQFF
TRBV18	TRBJ1-2	CASSPQENYGYTF
TRBV7-9	TRBJ1-1	CASSFGGGNTEAFF
TRBV7-2	TRBJ2-3	CASSSGTSGELSTDTQYF
TRBV5-8	TRBJ1-4	CASSPELRYEKLFF
TRBV15	TRBJ2-5	CATSRALTGAETQYF
TRBV7-2	TRBJ2-2	CASSFLAAGELFF
TRBV7-9	TRBJ1-5	CASSPGGIQPQHF
TRBV11-3	TRBJ1-1	CASSRGGVYKWEAFF
TRBV30	TRBJ2-7	CAWTVTGGKSYEQYF
TRBV4-2	TRBJ2-3	CASSQEARGTDTQYF
TRBV14	TRBJ2-7	CASSHQLLYEQYF
TRBV5-3	TRBJ1-2	CARRVHDNHGYTF
TRBV11-3	TRBJ1-2	CASSLDRGATYGYTF
TRBV5-1	TRBJ1-3	CASSPGALGNTIYF
TRBV7-8	TRBJ2-1	CASSLDRNEQFF
TRBV15	TRBJ2-7	CATSTGLAGLQQYF
TRBV27	TRBJ1-3	CASRRTGPWISTGSGNTIYF
TRBV9	TRBJ2-1	CASSVTSYNEQFF
TRBV6-6	TRBJ2-3	CASTLLKGQGTDTQYF
TRBV4-1	TRBJ2-3	CASSQGLAGWGTDTQYF
TRBV7-3	TRBJ1-1	CASRNTGGTEAFF
TRBV5-5	TRBJ2-7	CASSGQGLEEQYF
TRBV7-9	TRBJ2-7	CASSLNTGGVEQYF
TRBV7-2	TRBJ2-1	CASSRRTGDNEQFF
TRBV30	TRBJ2-7	CAWSLSGEQYF
TRBV10-1	TRBJ2-5	CARNRGSEETQYF
TRBV7-8	TRBJ2-7	CASSDGTDYEQYF